This TCR beta chain was retrieved from a study of response to subunit inactivated influenza vaccine. Whole-study findings and limits: The authors proposed limited new T cell recruitment per seasonal influenza vaccination.

TCRdb redid the calling of the RT-PCR reads with MiXCR, one entry per CDR3 protein. The sample holds 150,000 to 200,000 distinct CDR3 sequences; about 12% are singletons and the top ten take roughly 29%. CDR3 length: 15 amino acids. V was trimmed by 6 bases and J by 0 bases, leaving 12 bases between them. Germline CDR1 MDHEN, CDR2 SYDVKM. This clonotype was detected ten times or more. The antigen is undetermined. This sample was shared with a second study, whose subject was T cells expressing NK-cell markers. Per that study: Generation of TCR beta cDNA was performed by 5'RACE template switching incorporating UMIs. In a handful of donors, dominant clonotypes made up roughly 28.3-65% of CD3+CD56-NKG2C+ cells.

The TCR comes from a man aged 45-65 years who received an inactivated influenza vaccine. The specimen was CD8+ T cells sorted from PBMCs, collected 11 to 12 days after vaccination. V usage is TRBV28 and J usage is TRBJ2-1; the D gene is possibly TRBD1 (6 bases). The CDR3, as DNA: TGTGCCAGCAGACCCATGGACAGCTCCTACAATGAGCAGTTCTTC. Translation gives CASRPMDSSYNEQFF. Supplemented by reference TRBV28 and TRBJ2-1, the full variable domain reads DVKVTQSSRYLVKRTGEKVFLECVQDMDHENMFWYRQDPGLGLRLIYFSYDVKMKEKGDIPEGYSVSREKKERFSLILESASTNQTSMYLCASRPMDSSYNEQFFGPGTRLTVL.